This T cell receptor (beta chain) was sequenced in a study of T cell responses to AZD1222 COVID-19 vaccine. Findings of the study overall: Reportedly, nearly half the spike-specific TCRs target unmutated variant regions.

This CDR3 is built from 16 residues. V shed 3 bases, J shed 3 bases, and the junction held 5 bases outside the gene matches. CDR1 is ENHRY and CDR2 is SYGVKD in the germline V gene. Assay: immunoSEQ multiplex PCR; the TCRdb copy retains only in-frame clones and omits some. The table lists about 81,000 clones, roughly 84% of them singletons, with roughly 5.6% in the top ten. As for this clone: As yet, its antigen is unknown.

The clonotype was recovered from an adult who received the AZD1222 COVID-19 vaccine. The J gene is TRBJ2-6, the V gene TRBV10-3; TRBD2 aligns across 7 bases. Sample: peripheral blood, taken 28 days after the second AZD1222 dose. The CDR3 DNA reads as TGTGCCATCAGTGACCTTAGGGAGGGTGGGGCCAACGTCCTGACTTTC. Protein product: CAISDLREGGANVLTF.